The 10 T cell receptor beta chains reported below all come from one sample, sequenced in a study of blood T cell repertoires in COVID-19. Sequenced by immunoSEQ multiplex PCR; TCRdb stores in-frame clones only, minus some. The data show a few hundred thousand clones, with approximately 77% seen just once and less than 4% held by the top ten. The sequenced sample consisted of peripheral blood. Source of these receptors: a young woman with acute or convalescent COVID-19.

The V call is TRBV6-5, the J call TRBJ2-1, with D unclear. V was clipped by 1 base and J by 0 bases, with 10 bases between them. The CDR3 runs to 16 residues. Germline values: CDR1 MNHEY, CDR2 SVGAGI. The CDR3 here is CASSYLGERSYNEQFF. The CDR3 region has the DNA TGTGCCAGCAGTTACTTAGGCGAGCGCTCCTACAATGAGCAGTTCTTC.

V and J are TRBV5-1 and TRBJ2-2; D may be TRBD2 (7 bases). V gave up 4 bases and J gave up 7 bases, with 17 bases separating them. The CDR3 spans 15 residues. The V gene's germline CDR1 is SGHRS and CDR2 YFSETQ. CDR3 region: CASSPGGQLVGELFF. CDR3 nucleotides: TGCGCCAGCAGCCCCGGGGGGCAGCTGGTCGGGGAGCTGTTTTTT.

This chain connects TRBV18 to TRBJ2-7, with a possible D match to TRBD2 (5 bases). The CDR3 extends over 13 amino acids. Per the germline V gene, CDR1 is KGHSH and CDR2 is LQKENI. The V gene lost 5 bases and the J gene lost 7 bases, with 15 bases spanning the gap. Written as DNA, the CDR3 is TGTGCCAGCTCATACTCTCTAGCCGGTGAGCAGTACTTC. Amino acid sequence: CASSYSLAGEQYF. Using reference TRBV18 and TRBJ2-7 for the parts outside the CDR3, the full variable domain is NAGVMQNPRHLVRRRGQEARLRCSPMKGHSHVYWYRQLPEEGLKFMVYLQKENIIDESGMPKERFSAEFPKEGPSILRIQQVVRGDSAAYFCASSYSLAGEQYFGPGTRLTVT.

This clone was found once. CDR3 DNA: TGCAGCGTTGAAGATCCGGTCGGTCAGGCCAGGGCCTTCTATGGCTACACCTTC. This translates into CSVEDPVGQARAFYGYTF. The chain joins TRBV29-1 to TRBJ1-2, with a possible D match to TRBD1 (5 bases). V gave up 0 bases and J gave up 4 bases, with 24 bases separating them. Germline CDR1 SQVTM, CDR2 ANQGSEA. The CDR3 extends over 18 amino acids.

This chain joins TRBV11-3 and TRBJ2-2; 11 bases are shared with TRBD2. Germline CDR1 SGHNT, CDR2 YENEEA. V shed 3 bases, J shed 1 base, and the junction held 7 bases outside the gene matches. CDR3 length: 18 amino acids. DNA of the CDR3: TGTGCCAGCAGCTTCGCCCCGGGACTAGCGGTGAACACCGGGGAGCTGTTTTTT. Protein product: CASSFAPGLAVNTGELFF.

The chain employs TRBV5-1 and TRBJ2-7; TRBD1 agrees at 7 bases. This CDR3 has 14 amino acids. Germline values: CDR1 SGHRS, CDR2 YFSETQ. After removal of 4 bases from V and 2 bases from J, the junction contained 6 bases not matched to a gene. CDR3 in amino acids: CASSLAGTAYEQYF. The CDR3 coding sequence is TGCGCCAGCAGCCTGGCCGGGACAGCCTACGAGCAGTACTTC.

The chain couples TRBV6-4 to TRBJ1-6; tentative D call: TRBD1 (6 bases). The CDR3 length is 14 residues. V was pared by 3 bases and J by 10 bases, with 13 bases between. Germline V CDR1 and CDR2: MRHNA, SNTAGT. CDR3 sequence: CASSDSPGQSPLHF. The CDR3 coding sequence is TGTGCCAGCAGTGATTCGCCAGGACAGTCACCCCTCCACTTT.

The rearrangement joins TRBV10-3 to TRBJ2-3, with TRBD2 matching over 7 bases. The germline V gene has CDR1 ENHRY and CDR2 SYGVKD. There are 18 residues in the CDR3. The V segment lost 3 bases and the J segment 2 bases; nucleotides outside the gene matches: 14. CDR3 loop: CAISDPEGGRFDTDTQYF. The CDR3 bases are TGTGCCATCAGTGACCCCGAAGGCGGGAGATTCGACACAGATACGCAGTATTTT.

The J gene is TRBJ1-5, the V gene TRBV5-5; a possible D gene is TRBD1 (5 bases). Trimming removed 0 bases at V and 5 bases at J, with 15 bases between. This CDR3 is 16 amino acids long. In germline, CDR1 is SGHKS, CDR2 YYEKEE (reference sequence). The DNA for the CDR3 is TGTGCCAGCAGCTTGGAAGGCTCGGCAGGGTATCAGCCCCAGCATTTT. It codes for CASSLEGSAGYQPQHF.

The chain links TRBV10-3 to TRBJ2-3, with 10 bases matching TRBD1. The CDR3 runs to 17 residues. Trimming took 2 bases from V and 3 from J; bases not matched to a gene: 8. The germline gives CDR1 ENHRY, CDR2 SYGVKD. CDR3 bases: TGTGCCATCAGTGAGGCCACAGGACAGGGGGGAACAGATACGCAGTATTTT. Its protein product is CAISEATGQGGTDTQYF.